This TCR beta chain derives from a study of T cell changes during pregnancy in multiple sclerosis (dated by TCRdb to between 2018 and 2021). In terms of the full investigation: In women with multiple sclerosis, the researchers looked at how the T cell repertoire shifted as pregnancy progressed.

Library method: the immunoSEQ multiplex PCR assay. TCRdb's version of the immuneACCESS table is confined to in-frame rearrangements and falls short of the full clone set. An unresolved V gene accounts for under half of the shortfall where checked; the remainder is of unknown origin. For this sample there are about 100,000 clones; approximately 92% appear just once. In total, the top ten clones hold around 1.2% of the sample. CDR1 and CDR2, per the germline V gene (reference sequence), are SGHKS and YYEKEE. The CDR3 numbers 17 residues from cysteine through phenylalanine. The sequence is cut down to CDR3 DNA, 51 bases in frame from base 1. V is shortened by 0 bases, J by 0 bases, and the region joining them spans 10 bases. On this clone itself: The antigen it binds to is not known. No much larger clonotype is one base removed from it; base qualities were not supplied.

This clonotype was obtained from a female donor with multiple sclerosis, enrolled in a pregnancy study. The sequence links TRBV5-5 to TRBJ1-6; TRBD1 is possibly the D segment (5 matching bases). The source material was peripheral blood, sampled in the second trimester of pregnancy. The DNA sequence is given as TGTGCCAGCAGCTTGGGCCGACAGAGCTCCTATAATTCACCCCTCCACTTT. Translation gives CASSLGRQSSYNSPLHF.